This T cell receptor beta chain was sequenced for a study of OX40 agonist ivuxolimab in advanced cancers. About the study as a whole: Ivuxolimab was an agonistic, fully human IgG2 monoclonal antibody directed against OX40 (CD134), a costimulatory receptor. Intravenous ivuxolimab was administered to patients every 2 weeks at six dose levels: 0.01, 0.1, 0.3, 1.5, 3 and 10 mg/kg. Among the roughly 52 dose-escalation patients, around 19 had hepatocellular carcinoma, 15 or so melanoma, 9 renal cell carcinoma and 9 head and neck cancer. In the dose-escalation cohort, 75% to 90% of patients were male, and the mean age was roughly 56 years with a range of 23 to 79. Patients were allowed to have had prior anti-PD-1, anti-PD-L1 or anti-CTLA-4 therapy, and approximately 41% of the dose-escalation patients had previously received checkpoint inhibitors. Three dose-escalation patients achieved partial responses, one with hepatocellular carcinoma and two with cutaneous melanoma. Peripheral TCRbeta sequencing aimed to test whether ivuxolimab altered TCR sequence diversity and caused clonal T-cell expansion. The paper covers the monotherapy dose-escalation part of the phase I ivuxolimab trial, which included N of about 50 patients.

Spanning cysteine to phenylalanine, the CDR3 consists of 15 amino acids. CDR3 DNA only is kept here, 45 bases in frame from base 1. The V end loses 5 bases and the J end loses 5 bases, and a stretch of 17 bases separates them. CDR1 is given as SEHNR and CDR2 as FQNEAQ, both from the germline V gene (reference sequence). Genomic DNA was extracted from sorted cells for sequencing of the TCRbeta CDR3 region. The immunoSEQ Assay was used for sequencing of TCRbeta CDR3 regions. TCRdb's version of the immuneACCESS table is confined to in-frame rearrangements and falls short of the full clone set. An unresolved V gene accounts for under half of the shortfall where checked; the remainder is of unknown origin. The sample has around 35,000 clones on record, about 86% of them singletons. The ten biggest clones cover 2.4% of the sample. The trial excluded patients who had a history of autoimmune disease or were on systemic immunosuppression. Peripheral blood for TCR sequencing was collected from all dose cohorts at baseline, on cycle 4 day 1, and on cycle 7 day 1. The samples were taken from a phase I, first-in-human, multicenter, open-label dose-escalation trial of ivuxolimab. The trial enrolled adults with locally advanced or metastatic head and neck squamous cell, hepatocellular, melanoma or renal cell carcinoma. Before TCR sequencing, CD4+ and CD8+ T cells were separately sorted from peripheral blood.

As concerns this clone: Its antigen has not been determined. No much larger clone exists at a distance of one base, and base qualities are not known.

Study-wide findings and limitations: Low levels of normalized T-cell clonal expansion were also seen in some nonresponding patients. Clonal expansion of both CD4+ and CD8+ blood T cells was observed from baseline to week 6 at doses 0.1 to 3.0 mg/kg. In the 0.1-3.0 mg/kg groups, partial responders were among the patients with the lowest normalized peripheral clonal expansion, particularly in CD8+ T cells. After ivuxolimab, expanded clones were on average more numerous among CD8+ T cells than among CD4+ T cells. The antigen specificity of the peripheral T cells that underwent clonal expansion was not determined.

Rearrangement joined TRBV7-9 to TRBJ2-3, with TRBD2 tentatively as D gene (6 bases match). The origin of this receptor is an adult with an advanced solid tumor such as melanoma, head and neck, liver or kidney cancer. The sequences come from CD4+ or CD8+ T cells sorted from blood, collected in a trial of the OX40 agonist ivuxolimab. The nucleotide sequence reads as follows: TGTGCCAGCAGCCAGCCGGGACTCCGAAGAGATACGCAGTATTTT. This translates into CASSQPGLRRDTQYF.